One sample yielded the 32 T cell receptor beta chains listed below, sequenced in a study of beta chain features in type 1 diabetes. Points from the study as a whole: Among all four CD4+ subsets, Type 1 diabetes patients had TCRB CDR3s that were moderately but significantly shorter.

No cognate antigen is known for these TCRs. Expressed TCRB transcripts got sequenced, as all isolated RNA was reverse transcribed. The table came from immunoSEQ multiplex PCR; TCRdb's copy has only in-frame clones and leaves some out. Of roughly 340,000 clones in the sample, roughly 13% were seen once. Sequencing input: naive CD4+ T cells from blood. All receptors derive from a woman aged 18-29 years with type 1 diabetes.

The V gene is TRBV7-2, the J gene TRBJ2-7; TRBD1 aligns across 7 bases. This CDR3 spans 12 amino acids. The V segment lost 4 bases and the J segment 6 bases; nucleotides outside the gene matches: 3. Looked up from germline, CDR1 is SGHTA and CDR2 is FQGNSA. CDR3 protein: CASSSRTGEQYF. Written as DNA, the CDR3 is TGTGCCAGCAGCTCACGGACAGGCGAGCAGTACTTC. The variable domain in full, completed from reference TRBV7-2 and TRBJ2-7, reads GAGVSQSPSNKVTEKGKDVELRCDPISGHTALYWYRQSLGQGLEFLIYFQGNSAPDKSGLPSDRFSAERTGGSVSTLTIQRTQQEDSAVYLCASSSRTGEQYFGPGTRLTVT.

The DNA for the CDR3 is TGTGCCACCAGCAGAGATCTGGAGGACAAACTGTTTTTT. Amino acids: CATSRDLEDKLFF. The rearrangement links TRBV15 to TRBJ1-4; D is ambiguous. V lost 0 bases and J lost 11, with 10 bases in between. Germline CDR1 reads LNHNV; CDR2 reads YYDKDF (reference sequence). This CDR3 comprises 13 residues.

The rearrangement uses TRBV5-4 and TRBJ2-5, with 9 bases identical to TRBD1. This CDR3 is built from 15 residues. The germline gives CDR1 SGHNT, CDR2 YYREEE (reference sequence). V was clipped by 5 bases and J by 5 bases; unmatched bases: 10. The CDR3 loop reads CASRSGTGRGETQYF. DNA for the CDR3: TGTGCCAGCAGGAGTGGGACAGGGCGCGGGGAGACCCAGTACTTC.

The V and J genes are TRBV28 and TRBJ2-5; 7 nucleotides align to TRBD1. J lost 5 bases, V lost 4 bases, and 10 bases had no gene match. Germline loops: CDR1 MDHEN, CDR2 SYDVKM. The CDR3 runs to 15 residues. CDR3 in DNA: TGTGCCAGCAGTTCCGTGAAGGGGGCCTCGGAGACCCAGTACTTC. The encoded protein is CASSSVKGASETQYF.

CDR3 bases: TGTGCCAGCAGCATGACAGCAACTAATGAAAAACTGTTTTTT. Its protein is CASSMTATNEKLFF. This chain uses TRBV7-9 with TRBJ1-4; D may be TRBD1 (5 bases). The CDR3 covers 14 residues. V lost 5 bases and J 0 bases, leaving 7 bases between the germline ends. Germline assignment: CDR1 SEHNR and CDR2 FQNEAQ (reference sequence).

DNA of the CDR3: TGTGCCAGCTCACCTCGAGCCCTCAATCAGCCCCAGCATTTT. Translation gives CASSPRALNQPQHF. This chain uses TRBV18 with TRBJ1-5; D is undetermined. The germline V and J ends were trimmed by 3 bases and 3 bases, with 9 bases remaining between them. CDR3 length: 14 amino acids. Germline CDR1 reads KGHSH; CDR2 reads LQKENI.

This clone was recorded a few times. The chain links TRBV28 to TRBJ2-7; D is unresolved. V was cut by 7 bases and J by 3 bases, with 7 bases left in between. Germline V gene sequence: CDR1 MDHEN, CDR2 SYDVKM. The CDR3 has 11 amino acids. CDR3 sequence: CASTKLYEQYF. CDR3 in DNA: TGTGCCAGCACCAAGCTCTACGAGCAGTACTTC.

The chain joins TRBV6-5 to TRBJ2-7, with 10 bases aligning to TRBD1. Germline CDR1 is MNHEY and CDR2 is SVGAGI. With V trimmed by 7 bases and J by 1 base, 7 bases remained unmatched. The CDR3 runs to 15 residues. CDR3 DNA: TGTGCCAGCACCCAAGACAGGGGGCGATCCTACGAGCAGTACTTC. It encodes CASTQDRGRSYEQYF.

This sequence joins TRBV5-6 and TRBJ2-7; 9 positions match TRBD1. Germline assignment: CDR1 SGHDT and CDR2 YYEEEE. This CDR3 is 15 amino acids long. The J segment lost 1 base and the V segment lost 5 bases, leaving 7 bases of the junction unmatched. CDR3 amino acids: CASRGTGSTSYEQYF. The CDR3 DNA reads TGTGCCAGCAGGGGGACAGGGTCGACTTCCTACGAGCAGTACTTC.

This clone has more than one count but fewer than ten. The chain uses TRBV6-5 and TRBJ1-5; tentative D call: TRBD1 (5 bases). The CDR3 runs 13 residues. Germline V gives CDR1 MNHEY, CDR2 SVGAGI. V was cut by 1 base and J by 4 bases, with 5 bases left in between. CDR3 nucleotide sequence: TGTGCCAGCAGTTACTACAGGAATCAGCCCCAGCATTTT. Amino acid sequence: CASSYYRNQPQHF.

Only a few counts were recorded for this clone. The chain uses TRBV6-6 and TRBJ2-7, with TRBD2 matching over 12 bases. CDR3 size: 16 residues. Trimming took 4 bases from V and 3 from J; bases not matched to a gene: 7. CDR1 is MNHNY and CDR2 is SVGAGI in the germline V gene (reference sequence). This CDR3 reads CASSSPTSGRVYEQYF. In nucleotides, the CDR3 is TGTGCCAGCAGTTCCCCGACTAGCGGGAGAGTCTACGAGCAGTACTTC.

V and J are TRBV2 and TRBJ1-5, with D maybe TRBD1 (5 bases). CDR1 is SNHLY and CDR2 is FYNNEI in the germline V gene. The CDR3 contains 14 residues. Trimming took 9 bases from V and 1 from J, leaving 13 bases between them. The CDR3 region has the DNA TGTGCCAGGGGTTTGGGGGGGAGCAATCAGCCCCAGCATTTT. Residues: CARGLGGSNQPQHF.

The rearrangement uses TRBV28 and TRBJ2-3; no clear D gene. Germline lookup yields CDR1 MDHEN and CDR2 SYDVKM. The CDR3 is 12 residues long. V was pared by 6 bases and J by 6 bases, with 10 bases between. CDR3 sequence reads: CASSPVGDTQYF. The CDR3 DNA sequence: TGTGCCAGCAGCCCCGTCGGGGATACGCAGTATTTT.

In its sample, this clone was seen a few times. This sequence joins TRBV7-9 and TRBJ2-3, with 8 bases fitting TRBD1. The CDR3 covers 15 residues. CDR1 and CDR2 from the germline V gene are SEHNR and FQNEAQ (reference sequence). V shed 5 bases and J 1 base; nucleotides not matched to a gene: 5. CDR3 loop: CASSQDRVGTDTQYF. CDR3 nucleotides: TGTGCCAGCAGCCAGGACAGGGTGGGCACAGATACGCAGTATTTT.

The J gene is TRBJ1-1, the V gene TRBV21-1. TRBV21-1 has pseudogene status. The CDR3 consists of 13 residues. CDR3 sequence (DNA): TGTGCCAGTAAAAGTCCCGGGTCACTTGAAGCTTTCTTT. Translated, it gives CASKSPGSLEAFF.

In its sample, this clone was seen a few times. The rearrangement uses TRBV6-6 and TRBJ2-1; TRBD2 is a possible D gene (6 bases). This CDR3 contains 15 residues. Germline CDR1 and CDR2: MNHNY and SVGAGI (reference sequence). The germline V and J ends were trimmed by 5 bases and 6 bases, with 17 bases remaining between them. The CDR3 protein is CASSPPSLATNEQFF. The CDR3 coding sequence is TGTGCCAGCAGTCCGCCCTCACTAGCTACCAATGAGCAGTTCTTC.

The chain uses TRBV7-8 and TRBJ2-5; D unresolved. Per the germline V gene, CDR1 is SGHVS and CDR2 is FQNEAQ. The CDR3 sequence is 13 residues long. Trimming shortened V by 5 bases and J by 5 bases, and 12 bases separated the two germline ends. This chain's CDR3 is CASSQGVVETQYF. CDR3 sequence (DNA): TGTGCCAGCAGCCAAGGAGTCGTGGAGACCCAGTACTTC.

The rearrangement links TRBV2 to TRBJ2-7; D ambiguous. CDR3 length: 12 amino acids. Germline values: CDR1 SNHLY, CDR2 FYNNEI. V was cut by 5 bases and J by 0 bases, with 5 bases left in between. The CDR3 DNA follows: TGTGCCAGCAGTCTCCTCTCCTACGAGCAGTACTTC. Its translation: CASSLLSYEQYF.

This clone was counted between two and nine times. The J gene is TRBJ2-1, the V gene TRBV7-8; D is perhaps TRBD2 (6 bases). This CDR3 is built from 16 residues. The V end lost 6 bases, the J end lost 9 bases, and 24 bases lay between the germline ends. Germline CDR1 SGHVS, CDR2 FQNEAQ. CDR3 region: CASRLWVADPPSEQFF. For the CDR3, the DNA is TGTGCCAGCAGGCTTTGGGTAGCGGACCCCCCGAGTGAGCAGTTCTTC.

This rearrangement joins TRBV11-3 to TRBJ2-7, with unresolved D. The CDR3 sequence is 16 residues long. Trimming pared 6 bases from V and 0 bases from J, leaving 18 bases between. Per germline, CDR1 SGHNT and CDR2 YENEEA. The CDR3 DNA reads as TGTGCCAGCAGTATCAACCGGGTTTCAAGCTCCTACGAGCAGTACTTC. Residues: CASSINRVSSSYEQYF.

The chain links TRBV14 to TRBJ1-6, with D possibly matching TRBD1 (5 bases). The germline CDR1 and CDR2 sequences are SGHDN and FVKESK. This CDR3 contains 17 residues. The V end was cut by 1 base, the J end by 14 bases, with 24 bases between. The CDR3 spells CASSQAGLNRNHAALHF. CDR3 DNA sequence: TGTGCCAGCAGCCAAGCCGGGCTAAACAGGAATCACGCCGCCCTCCACTTT.

The table lists this clone with a few counts. As DNA, the CDR3 is TGTGCCAGCAGCGAGGCCCCGGGGGACTATGGCTACACCTTC. It is translated as CASSEAPGDYGYTF. The chain uses TRBV9 and TRBJ1-2, with D possibly matching TRBD1 (5 bases). This CDR3 comprises 14 residues. Trimming took 3 bases from V and 3 from J, leaving 12 bases between them. From germline, CDR1 is SGDLS and CDR2 YYNGEE. Together with reference TRBV9 and TRBJ1-2, the CDR3 gives the full variable domain: DSGVTQTPKHLITATGQRVTLRCSPRSGDLSVYWYQQSLDQGLQFLIQYYNGEERAKGNILERFSAQQFPDLHSELNLSSLELGDSALYFCASSEAPGDYGYTFGSGTRLTVV.

This clone was seen once. The genes are TRBV28 and TRBJ2-7, with D maybe TRBD2 (6 bases). This CDR3 contains 14 residues. V was cut by 6 bases and J by 2 bases, with 14 bases left in between. CDR1 is MDHEN, CDR2 SYDVKM, per germline. CDR3 in amino acids: CASSRGTPAYEQYF. The CDR3 nucleotides are TGTGCCAGCAGCCGCGGGACGCCCGCCTACGAGCAGTACTTC.

This clone was counted a few times. The V call is TRBV7-7, the J call TRBJ2-1, with 7 bases lining up with TRBD2. The V segment lost 3 bases and the J segment 8 bases; nucleotides outside the gene matches: 10. Looked up from germline, CDR1 is SSHAT and CDR2 is FNYEAQ (reference sequence). The CDR3 extends over 15 amino acids. The CDR3 spells CASSLGGFQGDEQFF. The DNA for the CDR3 is TGTGCCAGCAGCTTGGGAGGGTTCCAGGGCGATGAGCAGTTCTTC.

The chain is built from TRBV28 and TRBJ2-4; possible D gene TRBD1, 6 bases. CDR3 length: 12 amino acids. Trimming pared 7 bases from V and 9 bases from J, leaving 13 bases between. From germline, CDR1 is MDHEN and CDR2 SYDVKM. This CDR3 is CASTTEGGIQYF. DNA of the CDR3: TGTGCCAGCACCACGGAAGGGGGCATTCAGTACTTC.

This chain's CDR3 is CASSEPGLQQPQHF. The DNA of the CDR3 is TGTGCCAGCAGTGAACCGGGGTTGCAGCAGCCCCAGCATTTT. The chain combines TRBV6-1 with TRBJ1-5; D is undetermined. V gave up 2 bases and J gave up 7 bases, with 12 bases separating them. The germline V gene encodes CDR1 MNHNS and CDR2 SASEGT. The CDR3 spans 14 residues.

The sample holds one count of this clone. The J gene is TRBJ2-1, the V gene TRBV5-6; D unresolved. The CDR3 covers 11 residues. The germline CDR1 and CDR2 sequences are SGHDT and YYEEEE. Trimming pared 4 bases from V and 10 bases from J, leaving 9 bases between. CDR3 loop: CASSKTSEQFF. As DNA, the CDR3 is TGTGCCAGCAGCAAAACATCCGAGCAGTTCTTC.

This clone was detected once. The chain employs TRBV10-3 and TRBJ1-1; D not resolved. The CDR3 is 14 amino acids. CDR1 and CDR2 from the germline V gene are ENHRY and SYGVKD. The ends were cut back, 2 bases at V and 9 bases at J, with 16 bases in the middle. CDR3 in amino acids: CAISEQEWEAQAFF. In nucleotides, the CDR3 is TGTGCCATCAGTGAGCAAGAATGGGAGGCACAAGCTTTCTTT.

This clone was detected only a few times. The J gene is TRBJ1-4, the V gene TRBV9, with TRBD1 matching 9 bases. V trimming: 4 bases; J trimming: 6 bases; junction bases outside the gene matches: 4. This CDR3 spans 14 amino acids. Germline values: CDR1 SGDLS, CDR2 YYNGEE. The CDR3 reads CASSTGQGYEKLFF. CDR3 DNA sequence: TGTGCCAGCAGCACGGGACAGGGCTATGAAAAACTGTTTTTT.

This clone was seen only a few times. The chain joins TRBV27 to TRBJ2-5; the D gene is possibly TRBD1 (5 bases). The CDR3 is 14 residues long. The germline V and J ends were trimmed by 5 bases and 1 base, with 11 bases remaining between them. Germline V gene sequence: CDR1 MNHEY, CDR2 SMNVEV (reference sequence). CDR3 DNA sequence: TGTGCCAGCAGTCCTGGGGCAGCCCAAGAGACCCAGTACTTC. Amino acid sequence: CASSPGAAQETQYF.

This clone has only a few counts. The chain couples TRBV4-3 to TRBJ2-2; D call uncertain. Trimming cost V 0 bases and J 1 base, with 9 bases left between them. The length of the CDR3 is 16 residues. CDR1 is LGHNA, CDR2 YSLEER, per germline. The DNA for the CDR3 is TGCGCCAGCAGCCAAGAGCGGCTAGTGAACACCGGGGAGCTGTTTTTT. This sequence encodes CASSQERLVNTGELFF.

J is TRBJ1-5 and V is TRBV5-1; a weak D match, TRBD1 (6 bases). The CDR3 length is 15 residues. From germline, CDR1 is SGHRS and CDR2 YFSETQ. Trimming pared 0 bases from V and 2 bases from J, leaving 9 bases between. The CDR3: CASSLGAGGNQPQHF. CDR3 sequence (DNA): TGCGCCAGCAGCTTGGGTGCAGGGGGCAATCAGCCCCAGCATTTT.